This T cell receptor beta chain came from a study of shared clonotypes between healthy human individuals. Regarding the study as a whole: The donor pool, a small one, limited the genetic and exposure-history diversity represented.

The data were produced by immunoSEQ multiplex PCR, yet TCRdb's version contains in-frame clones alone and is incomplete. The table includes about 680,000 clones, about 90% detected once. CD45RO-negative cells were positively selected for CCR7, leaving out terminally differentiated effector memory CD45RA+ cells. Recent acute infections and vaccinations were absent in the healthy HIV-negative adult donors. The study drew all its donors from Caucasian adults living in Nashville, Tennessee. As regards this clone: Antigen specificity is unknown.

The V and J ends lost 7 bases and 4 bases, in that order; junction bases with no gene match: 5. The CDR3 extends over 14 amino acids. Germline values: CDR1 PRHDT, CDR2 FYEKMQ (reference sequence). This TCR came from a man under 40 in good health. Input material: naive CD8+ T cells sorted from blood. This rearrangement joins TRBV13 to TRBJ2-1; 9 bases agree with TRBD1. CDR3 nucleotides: TGTGCCAGCACGGGACAGGGTAGTTACAATGAGCAGTTCTTC. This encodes CASTGQGSYNEQFF.